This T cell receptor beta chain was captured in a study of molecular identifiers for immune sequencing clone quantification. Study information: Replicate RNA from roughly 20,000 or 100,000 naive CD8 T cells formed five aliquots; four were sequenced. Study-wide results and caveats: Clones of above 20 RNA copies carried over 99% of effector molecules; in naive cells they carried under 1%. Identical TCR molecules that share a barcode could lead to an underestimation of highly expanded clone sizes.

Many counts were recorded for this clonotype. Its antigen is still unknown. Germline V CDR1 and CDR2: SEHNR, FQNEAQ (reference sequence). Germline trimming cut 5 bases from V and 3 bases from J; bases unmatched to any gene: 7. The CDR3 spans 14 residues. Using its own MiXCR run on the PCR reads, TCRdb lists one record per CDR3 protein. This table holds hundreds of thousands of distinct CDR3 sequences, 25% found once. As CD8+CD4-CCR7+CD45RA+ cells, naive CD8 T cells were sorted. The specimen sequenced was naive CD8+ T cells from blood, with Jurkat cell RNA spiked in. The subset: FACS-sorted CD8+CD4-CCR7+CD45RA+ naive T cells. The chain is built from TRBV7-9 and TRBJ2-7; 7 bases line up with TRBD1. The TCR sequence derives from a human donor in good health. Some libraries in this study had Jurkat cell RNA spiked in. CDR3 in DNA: TGTGCCAGCAGCCGGCTCGACAGGGACTACGAGCAGTACTTC. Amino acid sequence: CASSRLDRDYEQYF.